This TCR beta chain was identified during a study of blood T cell repertoires in COVID-19. Participant-given clinical history determined each cohort assignment. What the recovered Cohort 3 donors had was two negative PCRs, clearance, or symptom resolution. Authors' processing steps: Scientists estimated how many nucleated cells there were by amplifying reference gene primers. Sequenced by immunoSEQ multiplex PCR; TCRdb stores in-frame clones only, minus some. Clone size and the V and J calls come from that table; the DNA yielded D and trimming. The sample holds 150,000 to 200,000 clones, roughly 88% seen once. Trimming pared 3 bases from V and 2 bases from J, leaving 8 bases between. The CDR3 covers 14 residues. CDR1 and CDR2 (germline): MNHNY, SVGAGI (reference sequence).

Source material: PBMCs or T cells enriched from blood (not recorded which). V usage is TRBV6-6 and J usage is TRBJ1-3; D is unresolved. This receptor was taken from a woman between 18 and 29 years old who had recovered from COVID-19. CDR3 bases: TGTGCCAGCAGTTATCGGGAACCTGGAAACACCATATATTTT. It encodes CASSYREPGNTIYF.